Below, 29 T cell receptor beta chains from the same sample are listed, as sequenced in a study of T cell changes during pregnancy in multiple sclerosis. TCRdb's table, derived via immunoSEQ multiplex PCR, lists solely in-frame clones and lacks some. This sample has about 100,000 clones, with 92% found just once. The source was peripheral blood, collected after pregnancy. The receptors were sampled from a female donor with multiple sclerosis, enrolled in a pregnancy study.

This clone appeared a single time. The chain links TRBV9 to TRBJ2-1; the match to TRBD2 covers 8 bases. V lost 4 bases, J lost 8 bases, and 14 bases stayed unmatched. Germline loops: CDR1 SGDLS, CDR2 YYNGEE. This CDR3 is 16 amino acids long. The chain's CDR3 is CASSPVSGSPTDEQFF. CDR3 in DNA: TGTGCCAGCAGCCCCGTAAGCGGGAGCCCGACCGATGAGCAGTTCTTC.

The chain couples TRBV9 to TRBJ2-5, with D possibly matching TRBD2 (6 bases). This CDR3 has 15 amino acids. Trimming took off 4 bases at V and 1 base at J, with 14 bases between the two ends. The V gene's germline CDR1 is SGDLS and CDR2 YYNGEE. The CDR3 loop reads CASSSFGLTQETQYF. CDR3 DNA sequence: TGTGCCAGCAGCTCGTTCGGACTAACCCAAGAGACCCAGTACTTC.

The chain recombines TRBV15 with TRBJ2-1; possibly TRBD1 for D (5 bases). This CDR3 has 14 residues. V was pared by 1 base and J by 4 bases, with 8 bases between. CDR1 and CDR2 (germline): LNHNV, YYDKDF (reference sequence). The CDR3 here is CATSRAGSYNEQFF. For the CDR3, the DNA is TGTGCCACCAGCAGAGCAGGGTCGTACAATGAGCAGTTCTTC.

The chain has TRBV4-2 and TRBJ2-4, with 13 bases identical to TRBD2. The CDR3 consists of 15 residues. The trim removed 5 bases at V and 7 bases at J, leaving 5 bases unmatched. CDR1 and CDR2 from the germline V gene are LGHNA and YNFKEQ. The CDR3 region has the DNA TGTGCCAGCAGCGCCGGACTAGCGGGAGAGAACATTCAGTACTTC. The encoded protein is CASSAGLAGENIQYF.

This chain links TRBV5-1 with TRBJ1-1; D uncertain. Germline loops: CDR1 SGHRS, CDR2 YFSETQ. Deletions cut 4 bases from V and 12 bases from J, with 16 bases between. CDR3 size: 12 residues. CDR3 sequence reads: CASSPNSRETFF. CDR3 DNA sequence: TGCGCCAGCAGCCCCAACAGCCGGGAGACTTTCTTT.

The sample holds one count of this clone. J is TRBJ2-7 and V is TRBV27; TRBD2 might be the D (5 bases). CDR3 size: 14 residues. V gave up 2 bases and J gave up 2 bases, with 10 bases separating them. Germline-derived CDR1 and CDR2 are MNHEY and SMNVEV (reference sequence). Here the CDR3 reads CASSLGERTYEQYF. The CDR3 bases are TGTGCCAGCAGTTTAGGGGAGCGGACCTACGAGCAGTACTTC.

The V gene is TRBV6-6, the J gene TRBJ2-7; the match to TRBD1 covers 9 bases. J lost 2 bases, V lost 6 bases, and 5 bases had no gene match. The CDR3 is 14 residues long. Germline V lookup: CDR1 MNHNY, CDR2 SVGAGI (reference sequence). The DNA of the CDR3 is TGTGCCAGCAGACGGGGACAGGGCCCCTACGAGCAGTACTTC. Translated, it gives CASRRGQGPYEQYF.

The chain employs TRBV4-1 and TRBJ2-3; D not resolved. V was trimmed by 2 bases and J by 5 bases, leaving 8 bases between them. Germline CDR1 MGHRA, CDR2 YSYEKL. CDR3 length: 13 amino acids. The CDR3 protein is CASSQIKQDTQYF. The CDR3 bases are TGCGCCAGCAGCCAAATTAAACAAGATACGCAGTATTTT.

The rearrangement uses TRBV27 and TRBJ2-1, with D tentatively TRBD1 (6 bases). The germline gives CDR1 MNHEY, CDR2 SMNVEV (reference sequence). The CDR3 sequence is 16 residues long. Trimming stripped 0 bases from V and 4 bases from J, with 13 bases between. DNA of the CDR3: TGTGCCAGCAGTTTATCTGGAGACAGGATATACAATGAGCAGTTCTTC. Translated: CASSLSGDRIYNEQFF.

This sequence joins TRBV30 and TRBJ2-7, with 9 nucleotides matching TRBD1. CDR1 is GTSNPN and CDR2 is SVGIG in the germline V gene (reference sequence). V shed 3 bases and J 0 bases; nucleotides not matched to a gene: 3. The CDR3 is 14 amino acids. The CDR3 sequence is CAWSPGQGSYEQYF. CDR3 nucleotide sequence: TGTGCCTGGAGCCCGGGACAGGGCTCCTACGAGCAGTACTTC.

Only one count was recorded for this clone. V is TRBV5-5 and J is TRBJ2-1; weak D call: TRBD2 (6 bases). In germline, CDR1 is SGHKS, CDR2 YYEKEE (reference sequence). V dropped 4 bases and J dropped 8 bases, with 22 bases sitting between them. The CDR3 has 16 residues. Written as DNA, the CDR3 is TGTGCCAGCAGCGGGGTCGTCGGACTAACAGACCATGAGCAGTTCTTC. As protein: CASSGVVGLTDHEQFF.

The chain combines TRBV28 with TRBJ2-7; 10 nucleotides align to TRBD1. The CDR3 has 16 amino acids. With V trimmed by 2 bases and J by 1 base, 5 bases remained unmatched. CDR1 is MDHEN, CDR2 SYDVKM, per germline. This CDR3 is CASSLLRTGGSYEQYF. The DNA for the CDR3 is TGTGCCAGCAGTTTACTTCGGACAGGGGGTTCCTACGAGCAGTACTTC.

The V and J genes are TRBV18 and TRBJ2-1; 14 bases agree with TRBD2. The trim removed 2 bases at V and 8 bases at J, leaving 5 bases unmatched. Germline loops: CDR1 KGHSH, CDR2 LQKENI. This CDR3 contains 16 residues. The CDR3 sequence is CASSPSGTSGSYEQFF. The CDR3 DNA follows: TGTGCCAGCTCACCATCAGGGACTAGCGGGAGCTATGAGCAGTTCTTC.

This chain joins TRBV12-2 and TRBJ2-3; the table's D call, TRBD1, has no DNA check behind it. TRBV12-2 is recorded as a pseudogene. There are 16 residues in the CDR3. The CDR3 DNA is TGTGCAAGTCGCTTTGGAGGGGGCAAAGACACAGATACGCAGTATTTT. The encoded protein is CASRFGGGKDTDTQYF.

The chain has TRBV7-2 and TRBJ2-1; TRBD2 aligns across 13 bases. This CDR3 is built from 16 residues. V gave up 1 base and J gave up 8 bases; unmatched junction bases: 5. Germline V gene lookup returns CDR1 SGHTA and CDR2 FQGNSA. CDR3: CASSLVGTSGTHEQFF. As DNA, the CDR3 is TGTGCCAGCAGCTTAGTCGGGACTAGCGGGACCCATGAGCAGTTCTTC.

This chain connects TRBV14 to TRBJ2-1; TRBD2 aligns across 12 bases. The V gene's germline CDR1 is SGHDN and CDR2 FVKESK. The CDR3 consists of 15 residues. After removal of 5 bases from V and 10 bases from J, the junction contained 9 bases not matched to a gene. CDR3 nucleotide sequence: TGTGCCAGCAGCTCACGACTAGCGGGGGCGGGAGAGCAGTTCTTC. Protein sequence: CASSSRLAGAGEQFF.

This sequence joins TRBV29-1 and TRBJ2-5, with 7 positions matching TRBD2. The ends lost 8 bases at V and 1 base at J; junction bases unmatched: 4. This CDR3 comprises 12 residues. Looked up from germline, CDR1 is SQVTM and CDR2 is ANQGSEA. The CDR3 DNA sequence: TGCAGCTCCCGGGAGGCCCAAGAGACCCAGTACTTC. This translates into CSSREAQETQYF.

The table lists this clone with a count of one. The V gene is TRBV7-2, the J gene TRBJ2-2; 11 bases agree with TRBD2. CDR3 length: 18 amino acids. The trim removed 5 bases at V and 0 bases at J, leaving 8 bases unmatched. Per the germline V gene, CDR1 is SGHTA and CDR2 is FQGNSA. The CDR3 DNA follows: TGTGCCAGCAGCACCTTCCGACTAGCGGGAACGAACACCGGGGAGCTGTTTTTT. This codes for CASSTFRLAGTNTGELFF.

J is TRBJ1-4 and V is TRBV11-2; weak D call: TRBD1 (6 bases). Deletions cut 4 bases from V and 4 bases from J, with 10 bases between. Germline V gene lookup returns CDR1 SGHAT and CDR2 FQNNGV. The length of the CDR3 is 14 residues. As DNA, the CDR3 is TGTGCCAGCAGCTCAGCAGGGGTTAATGAAAAACTGTTTTTT. Translating gives CASSSAGVNEKLFF. The whole variable domain, remainder taken from reference TRBV11-2 and TRBJ1-4, is EAGVAQSPRYKIIEKRQSVAFWCNPISGHATLYWYQQILGQGPKLLIQFQNNGVVDDSQLPKDRFSAERLKGVDSTLKIQPAKLEDSAVYLCASSSAGVNEKLFFGSGTQLSVL.

In DNA, the CDR3 is TGTGCCAGCTCACCACTTGAGGGCTCTGAAGCTTTCTTT. It translates to CASSPLEGSEAFF. The chain uses TRBV18 and TRBJ1-1; the D is unclear. The CDR3 is 13 amino acids. The V and J ends lost 1 base and 6 bases respectively, with 9 bases between them. In germline, CDR1 is KGHSH, CDR2 LQKENI.

The chain joins TRBV6-5 to TRBJ2-7; no clear D. The CDR3 runs to 14 residues. Between the trimmed V and J ends, which lost 1 base and 6 bases, there was a span of 13 bases. Germline V gene lookup returns CDR1 MNHEY and CDR2 SVGAGI. The CDR3 DNA sequence: TGTGCCAGCAGTTACTTTCTGGATCCGGGCGAGCAGTACTTC. Protein product: CASSYFLDPGEQYF.

The CDR3 spells CASKKTGNYGYTF. The CDR3 DNA is TGTGCCAGTAAAAAGACAGGAAACTATGGCTACACCTTC. The rearrangement links TRBV7-2 to TRBJ1-2, with a possible D match to TRBD1 (6 bases). CDR1 is SGHTA, CDR2 FQGNSA, per germline. V shed 9 bases and J shed 2 bases, with 13 bases lying between them. CDR3 length: 13 amino acids.

This clone was picked up one time. The chain recombines TRBV7-3 with TRBJ2-1; 9 nucleotides agree with TRBD2. After removal of 2 bases from V and 4 bases from J, the junction contained 3 bases not matched to a gene. Per the germline V gene, CDR1 is SGHTA and CDR2 is FQGTGA. The CDR3 has 15 residues. DNA for the CDR3: TGTGCCAGCAGCTTATGGACTAGCGCATACAATGAGCAGTTCTTC. Protein product: CASSLWTSAYNEQFF. The complete variable domain, with remaining parts taken from reference TRBV7-3 and TRBJ2-1, reads GAGVSQTPSNKVTEKGKYVELRCDPISGHTALYWYRQSLGQGPEFLIYFQGTGAADDSGLPNDRFFAVRPEGSVSTLKIQRTERGDSAVYLCASSLWTSAYNEQFFGPGTRLTVL.

V is TRBV5-1 and J is TRBJ1-4; TRBD1 matches at 7 bases. This CDR3 contains 17 residues. Germline CDR1 reads SGHRS; CDR2 reads YFSETQ. Unmatched junction bases numbered 10, after V lost 0 bases and J lost 5 bases. The DNA for the CDR3 is TGCGCCAGCAGCTTGGCCGGGACAGTATCGGCGAATGAAAAACTGTTTTTT. It is translated as CASSLAGTVSANEKLFF.

The V and J genes are TRBV4-3 and TRBJ2-2; no firm D call. The CDR3 extends over 13 amino acids. Per the germline V gene, CDR1 is LGHNA and CDR2 is YSLEER. V lost 6 bases to trimming and J lost 0 bases, with 5 bases between them. The CDR3 coding sequence is TGCGCCAGCAGGGGCGCGAACACCGGGGAGCTGTTTTTT. Its protein is CASRGANTGELFF.

This chain uses TRBV7-2 with TRBJ1-2; TRBD1 aligns across 9 bases. Germline CDR1 reads SGHTA; CDR2 reads FQGNSA. J lost 4 bases, V lost 0 bases, and 9 bases had no gene match. The CDR3 loop spans 17 amino acids. The CDR3 loop reads CASSLAGGPGQGYGYTF. DNA of the CDR3: TGTGCCAGCAGCTTAGCTGGGGGACCGGGACAGGGCTATGGCTACACCTTC.

Concerning this clone: This specimen includes other DNA sequences encoding the same CDR3. The CDR3 DNA sequence: TGTGCCAGCAGTCGGACTAGCGGGAGCTACGAGCAGTACTTC. Protein sequence: CASSRTSGSYEQYF. The V gene is TRBV27, the J gene TRBJ2-7; 13 nucleotides align to TRBD2. Germline loops: CDR1 MNHEY, CDR2 SMNVEV (reference sequence). V lost 5 bases and J lost 3; bases outside the gene matches: 1. CDR3 length equals 14 residues.

This clone has a handful of counts. The V gene is TRBV7-9, the J gene TRBJ1-4; perhaps TRBD1 as D (5 bases). The germline V and J ends were trimmed by 1 base and 10 bases, with 10 bases remaining between them. The CDR3 totals 13 residues. The germline gives CDR1 SEHNR, CDR2 FQNEAQ (reference sequence). CDR3 sequence reads: CASSLEGRGKLFF. For the CDR3, the DNA is TGTGCCAGCAGCTTAGAGGGGCGGGGAAAACTGTTTTTT.

This clone was picked up a small number of times. V gene TRBV19 combines with J gene TRBJ1-1; 8 positions match TRBD1. The CDR3 length is 14 residues. Germline V CDR1 and CDR2: LNHDA, SQIVND (reference sequence). After removal of 2 bases from V and 2 bases from J, the junction contained 1 base not matched to a gene. The CDR3 loop reads CASSITGGNTEAFF. The CDR3 DNA is TGTGCCAGTAGTATAACAGGGGGAAACACTGAAGCTTTCTTT.